The 10 T cell receptor beta chains reported below all come from one sample, sequenced in a study of regulatory T cells in long-lasting Graves disease. Time point here: newly diagnosed GD, antithyroid drugs for less than 3 months. The TCR library was made from RNA that had been extracted from PBMCs in TRIzol. To make TCR beta libraries, researchers used iRepertoire HTBI primers and Arm-PCR of CDR3 regions. TCRdb called the multiplex PCR reads again in MiXCR, with one record for every CDR3 protein. The sample carries 350,000 to 450,000 distinct CDR3 sequences, around 17% recorded once. The same data also went into a second study, on T cells in Graves' hyperthyroidism and ophthalmopathy.

The sequenced sample was peripheral blood mononuclear cells (PBMCs), obtained at new diagnosis, from a patient treated with antithyroid drugs. The origin of the receptors is a middle-aged man with Graves disease.

This clonotype was observed many times. V gene TRBV7-3 combines with J gene TRBJ2-3; 7 bases are shared with TRBD2. CDR3 length: 15 amino acids. Trimming took 0 bases from V and 1 from J; bases not matched to a gene: 1. Per the germline V gene, CDR1 is SGHTA and CDR2 is FQGTGA. This CDR3 is CASSLTGRGTDTQYF. The DNA for the CDR3 is TGTGCCAGCAGCTTAACGGGGAGGGGCACAGATACGCAGTATTTT.

The table lists this clonotype with many counts. The chain uses TRBV6-2 or TRBV6-3 and TRBJ2-7; no reliable D call. The CDR3 loop spans 16 amino acids. The V and J ends lost 5 bases and 3 bases respectively, with 20 bases between them. CDR1 and CDR2 from the germline V gene are MNHEY and SVGEGT. In DNA, the CDR3 is TGTGCCAGCAGTGAAGAATATGTCGAACCCATCTACGAGCAGTACTTC. It is translated as CASSEEYVEPIYEQYF.

Ten or more counts support this clonotype. The chain joins TRBV3-1 to TRBJ1-1; D remains ambiguous. The CDR3 spans 13 residues. Trimming stripped 5 bases from V and 4 bases from J, with 11 bases between. The germline V gene encodes CDR1 LGHDT and CDR2 YNNKEL (reference sequence). The CDR3 DNA reads as TGTGCCAGCAGCAATAGACCGGGCACTGAAGCTTTCTTT. Protein product: CASSNRPGTEAFF.

J is TRBJ1-5 and V is TRBV5-8; the D is unclear. Germline CDR1 reads SGHTS; CDR2 reads YDEGEE. V was trimmed by 2 bases and J by 4 bases, leaving 13 bases between them. The CDR3 spans 15 residues. The CDR3 reads CASSLRVSMNQPQHF. DNA of the CDR3: TGTGCCAGCAGCTTAAGGGTCAGTATGAATCAGCCCCAGCATTTT.

This clonotype was observed at least ten times. The chain uses TRBV28 and TRBJ2-7, with 10 positions matching TRBD1. This CDR3 has 13 residues. V was pared by 3 bases and J by 6 bases, with 2 bases of the junction left unmatched. Germline V gene sequence: CDR1 MDHEN, CDR2 SYDVKM. The CDR3 coding sequence is TGTGCCAGCAGTTTCGGGACAGGGGCCGAGCAGTACTTC. Protein sequence: CASSFGTGAEQYF.

This clonotype has a count of ten or more. The rearrangement joins TRBV18 to TRBJ2-5; no definite D call. The germline gives CDR1 KGHSH, CDR2 LQKENI. The V gene lost 2 bases and the J gene lost 3 bases, with 10 bases spanning the gap. The CDR3 is made up of 14 amino acids. CDR3 protein: CASSPVPRKETQYF. The CDR3 DNA sequence: TGTGCCAGCTCACCAGTACCCCGTAAAGAGACCCAGTACTTC. Together with reference TRBV18 and TRBJ2-5, the CDR3 gives the full variable domain: NAGVMQNPRHLVRRRGQEARLRCSPMKGHSHVYWYRQLPEEGLKFMVYLQKENIIDESGMPKERFSAEFPKEGPSILRIQQVVRGDSAAYFCASSPVPRKETQYFGPGTRLLVL.

This clonotype came up many times. The V call is TRBV20-1, the J call TRBJ2-7; D perhaps matches TRBD2 (6 bases). The CDR3 has 13 amino acids. Trimming cost V 6 bases and J 5 bases, with 17 bases left between them. Germline CDR1 and CDR2: DFQATT and SNEGSKA (reference sequence). CDR3 sequence: CSARRDGEDEQYF. CDR3 DNA: TGCAGTGCAAGGCGGGACGGAGAAGACGAGCAGTACTTC.

At least ten counts were recorded for this clonotype. The chain couples TRBV6-1 to TRBJ2-7; D is perhaps TRBD2 (6 bases). CDR1 and CDR2 from the germline V gene are MNHNS and SASEGT. The CDR3 runs to 15 residues. V was shortened by 4 bases and J by 2 bases, with 15 bases between the two germline ends. The CDR3 nucleotides are TGTGCCAGCAGTGTTGGGGCTAGCGACACCTACGAGCAGTACTTC. This encodes CASSVGASDTYEQYF.

This clonotype was found many times. V and J are TRBV15 and TRBJ1-4; 8 bases line up with TRBD1. Germline assignment: CDR1 LNHNV and CDR2 YYDKDF (reference sequence). Trimming cost V 1 base and J 8 bases; bases outside gene matches: 9. CDR3 length: 16 amino acids. CDR3 loop: CATSRVRGQATEKLFF. The CDR3 coding sequence is TGTGCCACCAGCAGAGTCCGGGGACAGGCAACCGAAAAACTGTTTTTT.

This clonotype was counted ten times or more. The chain recombines TRBV11-3 with TRBJ2-2; 8 bases are shared with TRBD1. Germline lookup yields CDR1 SGHNT and CDR2 YENEEA. The CDR3 has 15 residues. V was clipped by 5 bases and J by 4 bases; unmatched bases: 6. The CDR3 here is CASSLWQGATGELFF. CDR3 nucleotide sequence: TGTGCCAGCAGCCTATGGCAGGGGGCCACCGGGGAGCTGTTTTTT.